These 27 T cell receptor beta chains were all obtained from the same sample, sequenced in a study of STAT5B mutations in CD4+ large granular lymphocyte leukemia. Some clones are missing from TCRdb's copy, which holds only in-frame ones; the method was immunoSEQ multiplex PCR. The repertoire holds tens of thousands of clones, with approximately 84% as singletons. Sequencing was performed on CD4+ T cells from blood buffy coats. These receptors were collected from a human donor in good health.

CDR3 sequence reads: CASSQARGRGREKLFF. The CDR3 coding sequence is TGTGCCAGCAGCCAAGCCCGGGGCAGGGGGAGGGAAAAACTGTTTTTT. V gene TRBV4-2 combines with J gene TRBJ1-4; TRBD1 aligns across 7 bases. Germline CDR1 LGHNA, CDR2 YNFKEQ. This CDR3 spans 16 amino acids. V lost 1 base and J lost 8; bases outside the gene matches: 10.

A few counts support this clone. The rearrangement uses TRBV4-2 and TRBJ2-7, with unresolved D. Trimming removed 1 base from V and 3 bases from J, with 10 bases in between. The CDR3 consists of 14 residues. Germline V CDR1 and CDR2: LGHNA, YNFKEQ. The CDR3: CASSQGNTIYEQYF. CDR3 sequence (DNA): TGTGCCAGCAGCCAAGGAAACACTATCTACGAGCAGTACTTC.

This sequence joins TRBV12-5 and TRBJ2-1; D gene uncertain. V lost 4 bases and J 5 bases, leaving 12 bases between the germline ends. The CDR3 contains 14 residues. Germline loops: CDR1 LGHNT, CDR2 FRNRAP. CDR3 residues: CASGSYGKHNEQFF. The CDR3, as DNA: TGTGCTAGTGGTTCTTATGGGAAACACAATGAGCAGTTCTTC.

V gene TRBV9 combines with J gene TRBJ2-1; D perhaps matches TRBD2 (6 bases). This CDR3 comprises 15 residues. With 4 bases removed from V and 8 bases from J, the gap between germline ends came to 19 bases. Germline V gene data show CDR1 as SGDLS and CDR2 as YYNGEE. The CDR3 DNA follows: TGTGCCAGCAGCATTACGGGACTCCCCGTACATGAGCAGTTCTTC. It is translated as CASSITGLPVHEQFF.

The chain recombines TRBV7-2 with TRBJ1-3; D ambiguous. Per the germline V gene, CDR1 is SGHTA and CDR2 is FQGNSA. V gave up 6 bases and J gave up 3 bases, with 9 bases separating them. This CDR3 contains 13 residues. CDR3 protein: CASSTTDGNTIYF. The CDR3 DNA is TGTGCCAGCAGTACGACCGATGGAAACACCATATATTTT.

The V gene is TRBV18, the J gene TRBJ2-3; 7 nucleotides line up with TRBD1. Unmatched junction bases numbered 12, after V lost 4 bases and J lost 2 bases. The germline gives CDR1 KGHSH, CDR2 LQKENI. The CDR3 is 17 amino acids. The CDR3 reads CASSLSLGGPVTDTQYF. In DNA form, the CDR3 reads TGTGCCAGCTCACTCTCTCTAGGGGGCCCGGTCACAGATACGCAGTATTTT.

V usage is TRBV15 and J usage is TRBJ1-2; D is possibly TRBD1 (5 bases). Germline CDR1 LNHNV, CDR2 YYDKDF (reference sequence). The CDR3 runs to 14 residues. V lost 0 bases, J lost 8 bases, and 13 bases lay in between. The CDR3 region has the DNA TGTGCCACCAGCAGAGATGTTGGGGGATTGGGCTACACCTTC. Translation: CATSRDVGGLGYTF.

This clone was observed a single time. This sequence joins TRBV9 and TRBJ2-1; D perhaps matches TRBD2 (7 bases). The CDR3 is 15 residues long. Trimming cost V 0 bases and J 9 bases, with 16 bases left between them. CDR1 and CDR2 (germline): SGDLS, YYNGEE. CDR3 region: CASSVGGGSGAEQFF. CDR3 nucleotide sequence: TGTGCCAGCAGCGTAGGCGGGGGCTCGGGAGCTGAGCAGTTCTTC.

The chain is built from TRBV18 and TRBJ2-2; D call uncertain. The CDR3 runs 15 residues. The ends were cut back, 3 bases at V and 6 bases at J, with 14 bases in the middle. From germline, CDR1 is KGHSH and CDR2 LQKENI. The CDR3 loop is CASSPLSGLSGELFF. The CDR3 coding sequence is TGTGCCAGCTCACCTCTTTCTGGGTTATCCGGGGAGCTGTTTTTT.

This clone has more than one count but fewer than ten. The chain employs TRBV30 and TRBJ2-7; perhaps TRBD1 as D (7 bases). Germline V lookup: CDR1 GTSNPN, CDR2 SVGIG (reference sequence). Trimming left V 4 bases short and J 6 bases short, with 13 bases between. The CDR3 is 12 amino acids. The DNA of the CDR3 is TGTGCCTGGACCCCCCAGGGGGGCGAGCAGTACTTC. Protein sequence: CAWTPQGGEQYF.

In its sample, this clone was seen a few times. The V and J genes are TRBV7-6 and TRBJ2-2, with a possible D match to TRBD2 (5 bases). Per germline, CDR1 SGHVS and CDR2 FNYEAQ. The ends were cut back, 2 bases at V and 6 bases at J, with 13 bases in the middle. This CDR3 contains 15 residues. CDR3 region: CASSLSLEGSGELFF. CDR3 sequence (DNA): TGTGCCAGCAGCTTAAGCCTCGAGGGATCCGGGGAGCTGTTTTTT.

This clone showed up just once. DNA of the CDR3: TGTGCCAGCAGTTTATATCAGCTTTCCTACGAGCAGTACTTC. The encoded protein is CASSLYQLSYEQYF. The rearrangement joins TRBV28 to TRBJ2-7; D is unclear. The CDR3 is 14 residues long. Per the germline V gene, CDR1 is MDHEN and CDR2 is SYDVKM. V was trimmed by 1 base and J by 1 base, leaving 8 bases between them.

This CDR3 reads CASSEGPSTDTQYF. The CDR3 DNA is TGTGCCAGCAGTGAAGGGCCTAGCACAGATACGCAGTATTTT. The chain is built from TRBV2 and TRBJ2-3; D unresolved. The ends were cut back, 1 base at V and 0 bases at J, with 5 bases in the middle. This CDR3 contains 14 residues. Germline-derived CDR1 and CDR2 are SNHLY and FYNNEI.

The V and J genes are TRBV27 and TRBJ2-5; 11 positions agree with TRBD2. V was pared by 7 bases and J by 5 bases, with 3 bases of the junction left unmatched. In germline, CDR1 is MNHEY, CDR2 SMNVEV (reference sequence). The CDR3 sequence is 13 residues long. The CDR3 DNA follows: TGTGCCAGCACAAGACTAGCGGGGGAGACCCAGTACTTC. It specifies CASTRLAGETQYF.

This chain joins TRBV7-6 and TRBJ2-7, with 10 bases identical to TRBD1. CDR3 size: 16 residues. Unmatched junction bases numbered 13, after V lost 6 bases and J lost 5 bases. The germline gives CDR1 SGHVS, CDR2 FNYEAQ. The CDR3 loop reads CASRQRPGQGFNEQYF. CDR3 coding DNA: TGTGCCAGCAGGCAGCGACCGGGACAGGGGTTCAACGAGCAGTACTTC.

The chain has TRBV7-9 and TRBJ1-1; TRBD1 matches 9 bases. The CDR3 has 16 residues. Germline CDR1 and CDR2: SEHNR and FQNEAQ (reference sequence). V lost 4 bases to trimming and J lost 7 bases; unmatched junction nucleotides: 13. DNA for the CDR3: TGTGCCAGCAGCTCCGAGCTTGGACAGGGGAACGTTGAAGCTTTCTTT. It codes for CASSSELGQGNVEAFF.

The gene calls are TRBV5-1 and TRBJ2-5; D is uncertain. The DNA matches TRBJ2-7 better at its end, which makes the J call doubtful. The CDR3 totals 12 residues. Per germline, CDR1 SGHRS and CDR2 YFSETQ. DNA for the CDR3: TGCGCCAGCAGCTTGGATGCGTACGAGCAGTACTTC. This translates into CASSLDAYEQYF.

The sample holds a few counts of this clone. This chain joins TRBV30 and TRBJ1-5; D remains unclear. This CDR3 contains 13 residues. The V gene lost 4 bases and the J gene lost 0 bases, with 7 bases spanning the gap. Germline assignment: CDR1 GTSNPN and CDR2 SVGIG (reference sequence). CDR3 region: CAWNADSNQPQHF. The CDR3 region has the DNA TGTGCCTGGAATGCGGATAGCAATCAGCCCCAGCATTTT.

V is TRBV15 and J is TRBJ2-7; possibly TRBD1 or TRBD2 for D (5 bases each). There are 14 residues in the CDR3. The V end was cut by 9 bases, the J end by 2 bases, with 17 bases between. Per germline, CDR1 LNHNV and CDR2 YYDKDF (reference sequence). Here the CDR3 DNA reads TGTGCCACATCCCGGGACCAAAACACCTACGAGCAGTACTTC. Protein sequence: CATSRDQNTYEQYF. The variable domain in full, with the rest retrieved from reference TRBV15 and TRBJ2-7, is DAMVIQNPRYQVTQFGKPVTLSCSQTLNHNVMYWYQQKSSQAPKLLFHYYDKDFNNEADTPDNFQSRRPNTSFCFLDIRSPGLGDTAMYLCATSRDQNTYEQYFGPGTRLTVT.

This clone was picked up a small number of times. V is TRBV2 and J is TRBJ2-1; possible D gene TRBD1, 6 bases. In germline, CDR1 is SNHLY, CDR2 FYNNEI. V was cut by 6 bases and J by 4 bases, with 10 bases left in between. CDR3 size: 13 residues. This CDR3 reads CASSEQGYNEQFF. The CDR3 DNA reads as TGTGCCAGCAGCGAACAGGGTTACAATGAGCAGTTCTTC.

V usage is TRBV5-1 and J usage is TRBJ1-1; D gene uncertain. The V gene lost 2 bases and the J gene lost 1 base, with 12 bases spanning the gap. The CDR3 is made up of 15 amino acids. Germline loops: CDR1 SGHRS, CDR2 YFSETQ. DNA of the CDR3: TGCGCCAGCAGCTTAAGTGTTCCGGGGAACACTGAAGCTTTCTTT. It translates to CASSLSVPGNTEAFF.

This sequence joins TRBV5-4 and TRBJ2-5; TRBD1 or TRBD2 may be the D gene (5 bases each). The V and J ends lost 0 bases and 5 bases respectively, with 11 bases between them. Germline assignment: CDR1 SGHNT and CDR2 YYREEE (reference sequence). The CDR3 extends over 14 amino acids. CDR3 amino acids: CASSLEGRGETQYF. DNA for the CDR3: TGTGCCAGCAGCTTGGAGGGACGAGGGGAGACCCAGTACTTC.

The CDR3 region is CASSRSRDRDTGELFF. CDR3 bases: TGTGCCAGCAGCCGCAGCCGGGACAGGGACACCGGGGAGCTGTTTTTT. The V gene is TRBV7-7, the J gene TRBJ2-2; 9 positions match TRBD1. This CDR3 region has 16 residues. J lost 3 bases, V lost 5 bases, and 7 bases had no gene match. Germline V lookup: CDR1 SSHAT, CDR2 FNYEAQ (reference sequence).

The chain combines TRBV6-5 with TRBJ1-3; no clear D. Germline values: CDR1 MNHEY, CDR2 SVGAGI. The CDR3 runs 14 residues. V was clipped by 7 bases and J by 3 bases, with 13 bases between them. The CDR3 DNA follows: TGTGCCAGCACCACGACGGCGGGTGGAAACACCATATATTTT. The encoded protein is CASTTTAGGNTIYF.

This chain connects TRBV5-1 to TRBJ1-1; D may be TRBD1 (6 bases). Germline CDR1 reads SGHRS; CDR2 reads YFSETQ. V was clipped by 2 bases and J by 4 bases, with 15 bases between them. This CDR3 is built from 15 residues. The CDR3 here is CASSLSGERATEAFF. CDR3 in DNA: TGCGCCAGCAGCTTATCAGGGGAAAGGGCCACTGAAGCTTTCTTT.

This chain links TRBV6-5 with TRBJ2-7, with D possibly matching TRBD2 (5 bases). The V end was cut by 2 bases, the J end by 0 bases, with 8 bases between. Germline V lookup: CDR1 MNHEY, CDR2 SVGAGI. CDR3 size: 14 residues. The CDR3 DNA reads TGTGCCAGCAGTTACGGGAGTAGCTCCTACGAGCAGTACTTC. It yields the protein CASSYGSSSYEQYF.

J is TRBJ2-2 and V is TRBV9; 10 nucleotides match TRBD2. The CDR3 totals 16 residues. Germline lookup yields CDR1 SGDLS and CDR2 YYNGEE. V shed 4 bases and J 5 bases; nucleotides not matched to a gene: 8. The CDR3 nucleotides read TGTGCCAGCAGCCGTAGCGGGGGGCCGCGGACCGGGGAGCTGTTTTTT. Translating gives CASSRSGGPRTGELFF.